This TCR beta chain was recovered during a study of blood T cell repertoires in COVID-19. In the study overall: T cells, B-cell-depleted T cells, or PBMCs provided the cDNA or gDNA that served as material.

Assay used: immunoSEQ multiplex PCR; TCRdb lists only in-frame clones, some missing. The sample consists of 250,000 to 300,000 clones, approximately 81% of them appearing once. Trimming shortened V by 0 bases and J by 6 bases, and 12 bases separated the two germline ends. CDR3 length: 16 amino acids. The germline V gene encodes CDR1 KGHSH and CDR2 LQKENI. The TCR originated in a woman aged 45-60 years who had been exposed to COVID-19. V and J are TRBV18 and TRBJ1-6; D is possibly TRBD1 (6 bases). Input material: PBMCs or T cells enriched from blood (not recorded which). CDR3 bases: TGTGCCAGCTCACCACCGTTACAGGGTGGTAATTCACCCCTCCACTTT. This encodes CASSPPLQGGNSPLHF.